The 31 T cell receptor beta chains listed next were all sequenced from one sample in a study of CD4 T cells in relation to SARS-CoV-2 and coronaviruses. No antigen has been assigned to these receptors. Unexposed donor CD4+ T cells date from about 2011-2018, before the COVID-19 pandemic. CD4+ T cells were isolated from the cells after more than 8 days of culture. Assay: immunoSEQ multiplex PCR; the TCRdb copy retains only in-frame clones and omits some. Of around 24,000 clones listed, around 74% are singletons. The sequenced material came from CD4+ T cells from PBMCs, cultured in vitro. The receptors come from a human donor in good health.

The J gene is TRBJ1-1, the V gene TRBV28, with D possibly matching TRBD1 (6 bases). The CDR3 consists of 14 residues. Germline CDR1 is MDHEN and CDR2 is SYDVKM. Trimming left V 2 bases short and J 5 bases short, with 12 bases between. The DNA for the CDR3 is TGTGCCAGCAGTTTACTGGGGGCGCGAACTGAAGCTTTCTTT. Its protein product is CASSLLGARTEAFF. The whole variable domain, remainder taken from reference TRBV28 and TRBJ1-1, is DVKVTQSSRYLVKRTGEKVFLECVQDMDHENMFWYRQDPGLGLRLIYFSYDVKMKEKGDIPEGYSVSREKKERFSLILESASTNQTSMYLCASSLLGARTEAFFGQGTRLTVV.

With respect to this clone: Mismatch with germline at one junction end may stem from a read error. V is TRBV3-1 (or the pseudogene TRBV3-2) and J is TRBJ1-2, with D tentatively TRBD1 (5 bases). The CDR3 is 14 residues long. In germline, CDR1 is LGHDT, CDR2 YNNKEL (reference sequence). CDR3 region: CASSQPTGGYGYTF. The CDR3 DNA is TGTGCCAGCAGCCAACCCACAGGAGGCTATGGCTACACCTTT.

This chain joins TRBV12-5 and TRBJ2-5; tentatively, D is TRBD2 (5 bases). This CDR3 contains 14 residues. The V end was cut by 6 bases, the J end by 5 bases, with 16 bases between. Germline V CDR1 and CDR2: LGHNT, FRNRAP. CDR3 bases: TGTGCTAGTGGACAGAACCGGGGAGTGGAGACCCAGTACTTC. Translation gives CASGQNRGVETQYF.

The DNA for the CDR3 is TGTGCCACCAGTGATTTAAGGCAGGGATTGGAGACCCAGTACTTC. Encoded protein: CATSDLRQGLETQYF. The chain recombines TRBV24-1 with TRBJ2-5; the D gene is possibly TRBD1 (5 bases). CDR1 is KGHDR, CDR2 SFDVKD, per germline. Trimming removed 1 base from V and 5 bases from J, with 13 bases in between. This CDR3 contains 15 residues.

This chain joins TRBV19 and TRBJ2-2, with D perhaps TRBD2 (5 bases). This CDR3 is built from 14 residues. The germline V gene has CDR1 LNHDA and CDR2 SQIVND (reference sequence). Trimming stripped 7 bases from V and 3 bases from J, with 12 bases between. CDR3 sequence: CASIGLAHTGELFF. The CDR3 DNA is TGTGCCAGTATAGGGCTAGCTCACACCGGGGAGCTGTTTTTT.

This chain's CDR3 is CASSLSRGEQFF. CDR3 nucleotides: TGTGCCAGCAGCCTAAGTAGGGGGGAGCAGTTCTTC. The chain has TRBV13 and TRBJ2-1; maybe TRBD1 (6 bases). The germline CDR1 and CDR2 sequences are PRHDT and FYEKMQ (reference sequence). V lost 5 bases to trimming and J lost 10 bases, with 12 bases between them. The CDR3 has 12 residues.

This clone was counted once. The chain combines TRBV5-1 with TRBJ2-7; TRBD1 aligns across 7 bases. V dropped 4 bases and J dropped 5; count of bases not matched to a gene: 6. The germline CDR1 and CDR2 sequences are SGHRS and YFSETQ. This CDR3 contains 13 residues. For the CDR3, the DNA is TGCGCCAGCAGCACTCGGGACAGCCACGAGCAGTACTTC. Residues: CASSTRDSHEQYF.

The rearrangement joins TRBV9 to TRBJ1-6; D may be TRBD1 (5 bases). The CDR3 has 15 amino acids. Trimming left V 3 bases short and J 7 bases short, with 14 bases between. Germline lookup yields CDR1 SGDLS and CDR2 YYNGEE. This chain's CDR3 is CASSADGGGNSPLHF. Here the CDR3 DNA reads TGTGCCAGCAGCGCGGACGGGGGAGGCAATTCACCCCTCCACTTT. The full variable domain, in which reference TRBV9 and TRBJ1-6 provide the parts outside the CDR3, is DSGVTQTPKHLITATGQRVTLRCSPRSGDLSVYWYQQSLDQGLQFLIQYYNGEERAKGNILERFSAQQFPDLHSELNLSSLELGDSALYFCASSADGGGNSPLHFGNGTRLTVT.

This clone occurred once. The rearrangement joins TRBV12-3 or TRBV12-4 to TRBJ1-2, with no clear D. CDR3 length: 13 residues. V shed 5 bases and J shed 0 bases, with 7 bases lying between them. CDR3: CASSPTTNYGYTF. The CDR3 DNA sequence: TGTGCCAGCAGTCCTACCACTAACTATGGCTACACCTTC.

The chain uses TRBV6-5 and TRBJ2-2, with D possibly matching TRBD2 (5 bases). Looked up from germline, CDR1 is MNHEY and CDR2 is SVGAGI. The ends were cut back, 7 bases at V and 9 bases at J, with 18 bases in the middle. This CDR3 has 14 residues. Here the CDR3 DNA reads TGTGCCAGCATTCCGGGGAATCCCAGGCGGGAGCTGTTTTTT. This translates into CASIPGNPRRELFF.

The genes are TRBV28 and TRBJ1-3, with D maybe TRBD1 (5 bases). V was clipped by 6 bases and J by 0 bases, with 12 bases between them. Germline-derived CDR1 and CDR2 are MDHEN and SYDVKM. This CDR3 is built from 15 residues. The CDR3: CASSPQGNSGNTIYF. Here the CDR3 DNA reads TGTGCCAGCAGCCCTCAGGGAAACTCTGGAAACACCATATATTTT.

This chain connects TRBV21-1 to TRBJ2-1; the DNA was not used to check the table's D call, TRBD2. TRBV21-1 is an annotated pseudogene. There are 18 residues in the CDR3. The CDR3, as DNA: TGTGCCAGCAGCGAAATGGGGGGACTAGCGGGAGGAACCAATGAGCAGTTCTTC. Protein product: CASSEMGGLAGGTNEQFF.

This clone was recorded once. In nucleotides, the CDR3 is TGTGCCAGCCGGACTAGCGGGAGTCGGGAGACCCAGTACTTC. Its translation is CASRTSGSRETQYF. This chain connects TRBV6-5 to TRBJ2-5; 13 nucleotides agree with TRBD2. J gave up 5 bases and V 8 bases, and 5 bases lay outside the gene matches. This CDR3 is 14 amino acids long. Looked up from germline, CDR1 is MNHEY and CDR2 is SVGAGI.

This chain uses TRBV18 with TRBJ1-6; the D is unclear. Per germline, CDR1 KGHSH and CDR2 LQKENI. The CDR3 contains 16 residues. The V gene lost 3 bases and the J gene lost 0 bases, with 9 bases spanning the gap. The chain's CDR3 is CASSPEESSYNSPLHF. The CDR3 DNA sequence: TGTGCCAGCTCACCGGAAGAGAGCTCCTATAATTCACCCCTCCACTTT.

J is TRBJ1-1 and V is TRBV7-9, with D tentatively TRBD1 (5 bases). The CDR3 totals 13 residues. The V and J ends lost 0 bases and 5 bases respectively, with 7 bases between them. CDR1 SEHNR and CDR2 FQNEAQ come from the germline V gene (reference sequence). CDR3 protein: CASSLAGVTEAFF. CDR3 DNA sequence: TGTGCCAGCAGCTTAGCAGGGGTTACTGAAGCTTTCTTT.

The CDR3 spells CASSLGALSSGNTIYF. CDR3 DNA: TGTGCCAGCAGCTTGGGGGCCTTGAGCTCTGGAAACACCATATATTTT. The V call is TRBV7-6, the J call TRBJ1-3; a possible D gene is TRBD1 (6 bases). Germline V gene sequence: CDR1 SGHVS, CDR2 FNYEAQ. V dropped 3 bases and J dropped 0 bases, with 12 bases sitting between them. The CDR3 contains 16 residues.

The rearrangement links TRBV9 to TRBJ2-2, with 11 bases fitting TRBD1. There are 13 residues in the CDR3. Per the germline V gene, CDR1 is SGDLS and CDR2 is YYNGEE. The trim removed 10 bases at V and 2 bases at J, leaving 1 base unmatched. This CDR3 is CAGQGANTGELFF. The CDR3 region has the DNA TGTGCCGGACAGGGGGCAAACACCGGGGAGCTGTTTTTT.

This clone was found a few times. V and J are TRBV27 and TRBJ2-6, with D perhaps TRBD1 (6 bases). This CDR3 spans 16 amino acids. V lost 5 bases to trimming and J lost 0 bases, with 11 bases between them. From germline, CDR1 is MNHEY and CDR2 SMNVEV (reference sequence). Here the CDR3 DNA reads TGTGCCAGCAGTAGACACAGGGTCTCTGGGGCCAACGTCCTGACTTTC. Protein product: CASSRHRVSGANVLTF.

The gene calls are TRBV18 and TRBJ1-2; D possibly corresponds to TRBD1 (6 bases). V was cut by 1 base and J by 8 bases, with 17 bases left in between. From germline, CDR1 is KGHSH and CDR2 LQKENI. The CDR3 consists of 15 residues. The CDR3 coding sequence is TGTGCCAGCTCACCACGGACAGAATACACCTTGGGCTACACCTTC. Amino acids: CASSPRTEYTLGYTF.

The chain uses TRBV5-4 and TRBJ2-3, with 8 bases fitting TRBD1. The CDR3 extends over 16 amino acids. J lost 6 bases, V lost 1 base, and 10 bases had no gene match. CDR1 and CDR2 from the germline V gene are SGHNT and YYREEE (reference sequence). CDR3 coding DNA: TGTGCCAGCAGCTTGACCGGGACAGGTTTCTCTGATACGCAGTATTTT. Protein sequence: CASSLTGTGFSDTQYF.

By share, this clone ranks as medium-sized. V is TRBV6-5 and J is TRBJ2-7, with 8 bases fitting TRBD1. Germline CDR1 MNHEY, CDR2 SVGAGI. With 11 bases clipped from V and 2 bases from J, the junction kept 8 bases outside the gene matches. CDR3 length equals 13 residues. In nucleotides, the CDR3 is TGTGCCGGCACCGGGACAGGAACCTACGAGCAGTACTTC. Translation: CAGTGTGTYEQYF.

The rearrangement joins TRBV18 to TRBJ2-1; possibly TRBD1 for D (6 bases). The germline V gene encodes CDR1 KGHSH and CDR2 LQKENI. This CDR3 has 17 amino acids. Trimming took 2 bases from V and 4 from J, leaving 18 bases between them. The DNA for the CDR3 is TGTGCCAGCTCACCATTAGTCGGACAGTTGACGTACAATGAGCAGTTCTTC. Translated, it gives CASSPLVGQLTYNEQFF.

The genes are TRBV10-3 and TRBJ1-2; 8 bases fit TRBD1. There are 14 residues in the CDR3. CDR1 and CDR2 (germline): ENHRY, SYGVKD. The ends lost 2 bases at V and 5 bases at J; junction bases unmatched: 4. CDR3 nucleotides: TGTGCCATCAGTGAGCCAGGGGGCAAATATGGCTACACCTTC. Its protein product is CAISEPGGKYGYTF.

The gene calls are TRBV29-1 and TRBJ2-1, with 7 nucleotides matching TRBD2. V lost 2 bases and J lost 10; bases outside the gene matches: 5. Germline values: CDR1 SQVTM, CDR2 ANQGSEA. This CDR3 is built from 12 residues. The CDR3 DNA sequence: TGCAGCGTTGAATTTGCGGGAGAAGAGCAGTTCTTC. Its translation: CSVEFAGEEQFF.

The rearrangement uses TRBV19 and TRBJ2-7; possibly TRBD2 for D (6 bases). Trimming removed 4 bases from V and 6 bases from J, with 16 bases in between. There are 14 residues in the CDR3. Germline V CDR1 and CDR2: LNHDA, SQIVND (reference sequence). The CDR3 loop is CASSTGDPPSEQYF. The CDR3 DNA is TGTGCCAGTAGTACGGGGGACCCGCCGAGCGAGCAGTACTTC. The variable domain in full, with the rest retrieved from reference TRBV19 and TRBJ2-7, is DGGITQSPKYLFRKEGQNVTLSCEQNLNHDAMYWYRQDPGQGLRLIYYSQIVNDFQKGDIAEGYSVSREKKESFPLTVTSAQKNPTAFYLCASSTGDPPSEQYFGPGTRLTVT.

The rearrangement joins TRBV3-1 (or the pseudogene TRBV3-2) to TRBJ2-7; no clear D gene. Trimming took 4 bases from V and 7 from J, leaving 11 bases between them. The CDR3 covers 12 residues. CDR1 LGHDT and CDR2 YNNKEL come from the germline V gene (reference sequence). As DNA, the CDR3 is TGTGCCAGCAGCCCCCAAGTGGGGGAGCAGTACTTC. Encoded protein: CASSPQVGEQYF.

The chain couples TRBV20-1 to TRBJ1-2; 9 bases agree with TRBD1. V shed 3 bases, J shed 6 bases, and the junction held 11 bases outside the gene matches. The CDR3 is 15 amino acids. Germline values: CDR1 DFQATT, CDR2 SNEGSKA (reference sequence). CDR3 protein: CSASPAGQGFNGYTF. The CDR3 DNA is TGCAGTGCTAGTCCTGCGGGACAGGGTTTTAATGGCTACACCTTC.

The rearrangement links TRBV5-4 to TRBJ2-3; D is uncertain. The CDR3 contains 13 residues. The V end was cut by 2 bases, the J end by 4 bases, with 8 bases between. Per the germline V gene, CDR1 is SGHNT and CDR2 is YYREEE (reference sequence). CDR3 in amino acids: CASSFRPSDTQYF. CDR3 sequence (DNA): TGTGCCAGCAGCTTTAGACCGTCAGATACGCAGTATTTT.

J is TRBJ2-2 and V is TRBV14; D uncertain. The CDR3 runs to 13 residues. Trimming shortened V by 4 bases and J by 8 bases, and 11 bases separated the two germline ends. The germline V gene has CDR1 SGHDN and CDR2 FVKESK. CDR3 protein: CASSLLGPGELFF. In DNA form, the CDR3 reads TGTGCCAGCAGCCTATTAGGGCCTGGGGAGCTGTTTTTT. The variable domain in full, with the rest retrieved from reference TRBV14 and TRBJ2-2, is EAGVTQFPSHSVIEKGQTVTLRCDPISGHDNLYWYRRVMGKEIKFLLHFVKESKQDESGMPNNRFLAERTGGTYSTLKVQPAELEDSGVYFCASSLLGPGELFFGEGSRLTVL.

The CDR3: CAWKPGQGSYEQYF. The CDR3 bases are TGTGCCTGGAAACCGGGACAGGGTTCCTACGAGCAGTACTTC. The chain uses TRBV30 and TRBJ2-7, with 9 bases aligning to TRBD1. The CDR3 is 14 amino acids. V was clipped by 4 bases and J by 1 base; unmatched bases: 5. The germline gives CDR1 GTSNPN, CDR2 SVGIG (reference sequence).

V gene TRBV28 combines with J gene TRBJ1-1; perhaps TRBD1 as D (6 bases). The germline gives CDR1 MDHEN, CDR2 SYDVKM. Trimming stripped 2 bases from V and 1 base from J, with 23 bases between. The CDR3 totals 19 residues. CDR3 coding DNA: TGTGCCAGCAGTTTAATTCATCGGGGGGCAGCACAGCCGAACACTGAAGCTTTCTTT. It codes for CASSLIHRGAAQPNTEAFF.